This TCR beta chain originates from a study of CD8 T cells in Susac syndrome. Study-wide background: Among the Susac syndrome patients who underwent sequencing, about six had clinically active disease, while roughly 8 of them were in remission.

This CDR3 spans 15 amino acids. The V gene lost 4 bases and the J gene lost 0 bases, with 13 bases spanning the gap. Germline loops: CDR1 SGHRS, CDR2 YFSETQ. cDNA came from about 0.5 to 1 ug RNA primed by random hexamers. TCRdb used MiXCR to reprocess the immunoSEQ multiplex PCR reads, holding one entry per CDR3 protein. Among about 210,000 distinct CDR3 sequences listed, approximately 94% were seen once. This sequence was found in a human donor with Susac syndrome. The genes are TRBV5-1 and TRBJ1-1; D possibly corresponds to TRBD1 (5 bases). Sequencing input: CD4+ T cells from PBMCs. CDR3 sequence reads: CASSLRGEMNTEAFF. CDR3 DNA: TGCGCCAGCAGCCTACGGGGGGAGATGAACACTGAAGCTTTCTTT.